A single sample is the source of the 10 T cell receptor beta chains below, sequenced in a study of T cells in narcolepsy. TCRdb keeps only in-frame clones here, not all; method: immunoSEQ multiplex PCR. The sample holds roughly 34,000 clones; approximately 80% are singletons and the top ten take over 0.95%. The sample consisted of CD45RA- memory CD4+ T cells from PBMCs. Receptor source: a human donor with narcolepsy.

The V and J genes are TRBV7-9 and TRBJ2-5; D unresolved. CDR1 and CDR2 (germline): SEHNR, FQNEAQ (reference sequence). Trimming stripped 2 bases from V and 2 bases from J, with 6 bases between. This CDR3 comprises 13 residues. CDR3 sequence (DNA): TGTGCCAGCAGCTTATCCAGTCAAGAGACCCAGTACTTC. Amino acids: CASSLSSQETQYF.

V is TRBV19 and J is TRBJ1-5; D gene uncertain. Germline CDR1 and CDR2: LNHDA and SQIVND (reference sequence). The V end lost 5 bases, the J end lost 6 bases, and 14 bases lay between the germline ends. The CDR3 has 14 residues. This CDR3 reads CASSPAPGGQPQHF. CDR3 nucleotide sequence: TGTGCCAGTAGTCCCGCCCCGGGAGGTCAGCCCCAGCATTTT.

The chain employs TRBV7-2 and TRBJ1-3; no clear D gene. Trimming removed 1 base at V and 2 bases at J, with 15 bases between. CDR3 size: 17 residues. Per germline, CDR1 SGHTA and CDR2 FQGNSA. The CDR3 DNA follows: TGTGCCAGCAGCTTAGGAACCCCACTGAGCCCTGGAAACACCATATATTTT. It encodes CASSLGTPLSPGNTIYF. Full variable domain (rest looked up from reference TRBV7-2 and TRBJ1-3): GAGVSQSPSNKVTEKGKDVELRCDPISGHTALYWYRQSLGQGLEFLIYFQGNSAPDKSGLPSDRFSAERTGGSVSTLTIQRTQQEDSAVYLCASSLGTPLSPGNTIYFGEGSWLTVV.

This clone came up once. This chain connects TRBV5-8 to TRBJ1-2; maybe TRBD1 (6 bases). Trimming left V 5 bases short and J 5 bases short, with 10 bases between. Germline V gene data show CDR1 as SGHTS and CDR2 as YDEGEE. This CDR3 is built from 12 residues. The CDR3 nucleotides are TGTGCCAGCAGTTTTGGACAGTATGGCTACACCTTC. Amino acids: CASSFGQYGYTF. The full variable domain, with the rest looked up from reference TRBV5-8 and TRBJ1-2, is EAGVTQSPTHLIKTRGQQATLRCSPISGHTSVYWYQQALGLGLQFLLWYDEGEERNRGNFPPRFSGRQFPNYSSELNVNALELEDSALYLCASSFGQYGYTFGSGTRLTVV.

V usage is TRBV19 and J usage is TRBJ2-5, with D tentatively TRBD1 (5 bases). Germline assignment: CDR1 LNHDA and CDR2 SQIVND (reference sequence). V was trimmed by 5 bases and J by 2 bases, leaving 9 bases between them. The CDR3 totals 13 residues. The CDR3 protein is CASSWTRQETQYF. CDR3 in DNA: TGTGCCAGTAGTTGGACAAGACAAGAGACCCAGTACTTC.

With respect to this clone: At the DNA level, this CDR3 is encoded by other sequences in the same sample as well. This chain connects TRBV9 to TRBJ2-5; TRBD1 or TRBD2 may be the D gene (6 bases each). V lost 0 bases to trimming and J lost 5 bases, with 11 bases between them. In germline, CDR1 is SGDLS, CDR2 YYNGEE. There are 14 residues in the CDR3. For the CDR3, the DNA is TGTGCCAGCAGCGTAGAAGGGGGGCAGGAGACCCAGTACTTC. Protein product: CASSVEGGQETQYF.

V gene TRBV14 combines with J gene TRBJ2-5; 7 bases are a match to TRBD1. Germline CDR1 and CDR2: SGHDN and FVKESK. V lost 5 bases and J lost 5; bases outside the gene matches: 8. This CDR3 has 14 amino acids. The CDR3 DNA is TGTGCCAGCAGCGCCCGACAGGGTTGGGAGACCCAGTACTTC. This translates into CASSARQGWETQYF.

CDR3 sequence reads: CASSLEGRPVDGYTF. The CDR3 DNA reads TGCGCCAGCAGCTTGGAAGGAAGGCCGGTGGATGGCTACACCTTC. The chain uses TRBV5-1 and TRBJ1-2, with D unresolved. Looked up from germline, CDR1 is SGHRS and CDR2 is YFSETQ. V was trimmed by 0 bases and J by 6 bases, leaving 15 bases between them. The CDR3 is made up of 15 amino acids.

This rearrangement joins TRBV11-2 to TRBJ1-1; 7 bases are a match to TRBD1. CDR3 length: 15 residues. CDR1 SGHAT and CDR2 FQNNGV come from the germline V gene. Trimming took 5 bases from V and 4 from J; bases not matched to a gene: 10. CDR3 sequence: CASSPGGGRVTEAFF. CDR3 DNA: TGTGCCAGCAGCCCTGGAGGGGGCAGGGTCACTGAAGCTTTCTTT.

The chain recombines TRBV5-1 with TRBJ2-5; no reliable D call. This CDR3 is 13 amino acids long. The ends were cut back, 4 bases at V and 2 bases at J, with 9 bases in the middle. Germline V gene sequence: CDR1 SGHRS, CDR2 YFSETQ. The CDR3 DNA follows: TGCGCCAGCAGCCTGACATTTCAAGAGACCCAGTACTTC. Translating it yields CASSLTFQETQYF. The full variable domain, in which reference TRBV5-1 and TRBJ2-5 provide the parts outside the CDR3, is KAGVTQTPRYLIKTRGQQVTLSCSPISGHRSVSWYQQTPGQGLQFLFEYFSETQRNKGNFPGRFSGRQFSNSRSEMNVSTLELGDSALYLCASSLTFQETQYFGPGTRLLVL.